The T cell receptor (beta chain) described here comes from a study of CD8+CD57+ T cells in acquired aplastic anemia. Between the trimmed V and J ends, which lost 3 bases and 0 bases, there was a span of 6 bases. The CDR3 runs 14 residues. The template for TCR beta VDJ and CDR3 sequence profiling was genomic DNA. MiXCR was run by TCRdb on the reads, yielding one entry per CDR3 protein. The sample contains a few hundred thousand distinct CDR3 sequences, 61% of which appear only once. The clonotype was recovered from a human donor in good health. Sequencing was carried out using sorted CD4+, CD8+, or CD8+CD57+ T cells (not recorded which) from PBMCs. This sequence joins TRBV12-3 or TRBV12-4 and TRBJ2-1; D uncertain. Written as DNA, the CDR3 is TGTGCCAGCAGTTTCGGCAGCTCCTACAATGAGCAGTTCTTC. Its protein is CASSFGSSYNEQFF.